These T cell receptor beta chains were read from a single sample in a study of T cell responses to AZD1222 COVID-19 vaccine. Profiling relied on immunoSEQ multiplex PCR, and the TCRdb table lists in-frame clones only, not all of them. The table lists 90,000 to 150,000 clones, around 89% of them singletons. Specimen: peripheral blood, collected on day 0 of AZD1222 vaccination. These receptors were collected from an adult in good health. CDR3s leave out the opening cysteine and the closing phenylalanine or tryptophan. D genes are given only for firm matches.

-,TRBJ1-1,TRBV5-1,ASSLGMGANTEAF
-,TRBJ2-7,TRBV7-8,ASSSGQTPAEQY
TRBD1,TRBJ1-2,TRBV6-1,ASSELGQGSGYGYT
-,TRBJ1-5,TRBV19,ASSSVGYNQPQH
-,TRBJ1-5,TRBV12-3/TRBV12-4,ASSTRMNQPQH
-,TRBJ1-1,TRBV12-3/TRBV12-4,ASSSRGNTEAF
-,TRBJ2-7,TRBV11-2,ASSLGPGYEQY
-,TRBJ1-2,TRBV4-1,ASSQDLEGGYGYT
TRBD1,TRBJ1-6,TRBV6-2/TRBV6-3,ASSSRQGWGYNSPLH
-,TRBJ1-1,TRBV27,ASSLDGRANTEAF
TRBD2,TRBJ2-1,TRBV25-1,ASSEPSGAKNEQF
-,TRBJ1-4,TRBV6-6,ASSPVVTNEKLF
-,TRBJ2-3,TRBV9,ASSVGGTSETTQY
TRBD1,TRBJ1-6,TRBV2,ASSRDRGNTPLH
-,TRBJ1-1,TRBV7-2,ASSLVGGMNTEAF
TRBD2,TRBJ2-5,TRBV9,ASSVAGGGVQETQY
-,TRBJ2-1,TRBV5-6,ASSNYNEQF
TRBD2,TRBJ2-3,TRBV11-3,ASSLEGTSGSTDTQY
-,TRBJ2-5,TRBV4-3,ASSQALQGLGETQY
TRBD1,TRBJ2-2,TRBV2,ASRDRGNTGELF
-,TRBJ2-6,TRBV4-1,ASSQDRRGLYSGANVLT
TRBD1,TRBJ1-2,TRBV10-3,AIGQGAYGYT
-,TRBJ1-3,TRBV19,ASRNSGEVRGNTIY
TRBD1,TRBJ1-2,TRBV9,ASSERQGIGYGYT
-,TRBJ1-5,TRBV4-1,ASSQGRYSNQPQH
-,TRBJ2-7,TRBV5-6,ASSFVADTYEQY